Below are 15 T cell receptor beta chains sequenced from a single sample in a study of cytomegalovirus exposure and HLA in healthy donors (dated by TCRdb to about 2017). The protocol used for the library was the immunoSEQ multiplex PCR assay. A mixture of 60 forward primers for TCR Vbeta segments and 13 reverse primers for TCR Jbeta segments was used in the multiplex PCR. The table comes from immuneACCESS by way of TCRdb, which keeps in-frame sequences with V and J called. Part of the clones is missing from these tables; in studies checked, under half for an unresolved V gene and the rest for unknown reasons. The sample contains approximately 150,000 clones, approximately 85% of them found a single time. The top ten hold around 6.3% of the sample. Sequenced: PBMCs. These receptors originate from a man between 50 and 59 years old in good health and CMV-seropositive.

The rearrangement links TRBV5-1 to TRBJ2-5, with 8 positions matching TRBD2. With the DNA end fitting TRBJ2-7 better, the J assignment may be wrong. The CDR3 has 15 amino acids. CDR1 is SGHRS and CDR2 is YFSETQ in the germline V gene. The CDR3 sequence: CASSLEGQRGYEQYF. Here the CDR3 DNA reads TGCGCCAGCAGCTTGGAGGGCCAGCGGGGGTACGAGCAGTACTTC.

This chain links TRBV10-3 with TRBJ1-1; 7 positions agree with TRBD1. V lost 6 bases and J lost 2; bases outside the gene matches: 6. CDR1 is ENHRY and CDR2 is SYGVKD in the germline V gene. The CDR3 has 14 residues. CDR3 residues: CAISWDSFNTEAFF. The CDR3 bases are TGTGCCATCAGCTGGGACAGCTTCAACACTGAAGCTTTCTTT.

The chain has TRBV13 and TRBJ1-2; D is possibly TRBD1 (6 bases). The CDR3 loop spans 14 amino acids. Germline V lookup: CDR1 PRHDT, CDR2 FYEKMQ (reference sequence). Trimming shortened V by 5 bases and J by 6 bases, and 16 bases separated the two germline ends. The CDR3 DNA follows: TGTGCCAGCAGCCTACGGACAGACCGGGATGGCTACACCTTC. Its translation is CASSLRTDRDGYTF.

V usage is TRBV18 and J usage is TRBJ2-1, with 9 bases that match TRBD2. The CDR3 totals 14 residues. After removal of 6 bases from V and 8 bases from J, the junction contained 8 bases not matched to a gene. Germline CDR1 and CDR2: KGHSH and LQKENI. The CDR3 spells CASSISSGIDEQFF. The CDR3 DNA reads as TGTGCCAGCTCTATTTCTAGCGGGATTGATGAGCAGTTCTTC.

The gene calls are TRBV28 and TRBJ2-7; D is ambiguous. CDR1 and CDR2 from the germline V gene are MDHEN and SYDVKM. The ends were cut back, 5 bases at V and 0 bases at J, with 14 bases in the middle. The CDR3 sequence is 15 residues long. The CDR3 protein is CASSRSRSSSYEQYF. CDR3 in DNA: TGTGCCAGCAGTCGCAGCCGGAGCAGCTCCTACGAGCAGTACTTC.

J is TRBJ1-1 and V is TRBV28, with D unresolved. CDR3 length: 15 amino acids. V lost 4 bases and J lost 0, with 12 bases in between. Germline lookup yields CDR1 MDHEN and CDR2 SYDVKM. CDR3 loop: CASSSYSRLNTEAFF. For the CDR3, the DNA is TGTGCCAGCAGTTCCTACAGTCGGCTGAACACTGAAGCTTTCTTT.

This clone was counted a few times. The sample holds other DNA sequences that translate to the same CDR3. J is TRBJ2-7 and V is TRBV5-1; 9 nucleotides match TRBD2. The germline V gene has CDR1 SGHRS and CDR2 YFSETQ. The CDR3 has 15 amino acids. V shed 0 bases, J shed 0 bases, and the junction held 1 base outside the gene matches. CDR3 coding DNA: TGCGCCAGCAGCTTGGGTAGCGGGAGCTCCTACGAGCAGTACTTC. This sequence encodes CASSLGSGSSYEQYF.

The chain has TRBV5-1 and TRBJ1-3, with D possibly matching TRBD1 (6 bases). Germline CDR1 reads SGHRS; CDR2 reads YFSETQ. V lost 1 base and J 0 bases, leaving 8 bases between the germline ends. This CDR3 region has 15 residues. CDR3 sequence: CASSLQGTSGNTIYF. DNA of the CDR3: TGCGCCAGCAGCTTGCAGGGGACCTCTGGAAACACCATATATTTT.

This chain uses TRBV5-1 with TRBJ2-1; 10 positions agree with TRBD2. The CDR3 has 16 residues. The germline V gene has CDR1 SGHRS and CDR2 YFSETQ. J gave up 6 bases and V 1 base, and 7 bases lay outside the gene matches. Written as DNA, the CDR3 is TGCGCCAGCAGCTTGACTACTAGCGGGACGGGCAATGAGCAGTTCTTC. Translating gives CASSLTTSGTGNEQFF. The whole variable domain, remainder taken from reference TRBV5-1 and TRBJ2-1, is KAGVTQTPRYLIKTRGQQVTLSCSPISGHRSVSWYQQTPGQGLQFLFEYFSETQRNKGNFPGRFSGRQFSNSRSEMNVSTLELGDSALYLCASSLTTSGTGNEQFFGPGTRLTVL.

The chain has TRBV11-2 and TRBJ2-3, with TRBD2 matching 7 bases. Germline V gives CDR1 SGHAT, CDR2 FQNNGV. The ends lost 1 base at V and 2 bases at J; junction bases unmatched: 3. The CDR3 is 15 residues long. CDR3 sequence (DNA): TGTGCCAGCAGCTTAGGACTAGCAGTCACAGATACGCAGTATTTT. Protein: CASSLGLAVTDTQYF.

The chain couples TRBV28 to TRBJ2-4; maybe TRBD1 (5 bases). This CDR3 comprises 15 residues. Trimming shortened V by 4 bases and J by 0 bases, and 10 bases separated the two germline ends. Germline lookup yields CDR1 MDHEN and CDR2 SYDVKM. The CDR3 DNA reads as TGTGCCAGCAGTTCCAGGGTTCTAGCCAAAAACATTCAGTACTTC. It translates to CASSSRVLAKNIQYF.

Only a few counts were recorded for this clone. The rearrangement joins TRBV10-1 to TRBJ2-5; TRBD2 matches 12 bases. V was clipped by 4 bases and J by 6 bases; unmatched bases: 9. CDR1 is WNHNN, CDR2 SYGVQD, per germline (reference sequence). This CDR3 spans 16 amino acids. The DNA of the CDR3 is TGCGCCAGCAGTGGGAGACTAGCGGGAGATCTGAAGACCCAGTACTTC. It specifies CASSGRLAGDLKTQYF.

This clone came up a few times. The chain carries TRBV6-4 and TRBJ2-3; D possibly corresponds to TRBD2 (6 bases). The CDR3 sequence is 15 residues long. Germline V CDR1 and CDR2: MRHNA, SNTAGT. V was shortened by 3 bases and J by 0 bases, with 10 bases between the two germline ends. The CDR3 protein is CASSEKAGSTDTQYF. The CDR3 DNA is TGTGCCAGCAGTGAAAAGGCGGGGAGCACAGATACGCAGTATTTT.

The rearrangement uses TRBV11-2 and TRBJ2-7; TRBD2 might be the D (5 bases). This CDR3 is built from 14 residues. CDR1 is SGHAT, CDR2 FQNNGV, per germline. V lost 1 base and J lost 2, with 9 bases in between. CDR3 coding DNA: TGTGCCAGCAGCTTAGTCGGGGAGACCTACGAGCAGTACTTC. It encodes CASSLVGETYEQYF.

CDR3 amino acids: CASSRTGGMNTEAFF. The CDR3 DNA sequence: TGTGCCAGCAGCCGAACAGGCGGCATGAACACTGAAGCTTTCTTT. The chain combines TRBV11-2 with TRBJ1-1, with D possibly TRBD1 on 5 matching bases. V gave up 5 bases and J gave up 0 bases, with 13 bases separating them. CDR3 length: 15 residues. Germline CDR1 SGHAT, CDR2 FQNNGV. The variable domain in full, with the rest retrieved from reference TRBV11-2 and TRBJ1-1, is EAGVAQSPRYKIIEKRQSVAFWCNPISGHATLYWYQQILGQGPKLLIQFQNNGVVDDSQLPKDRFSAERLKGVDSTLKIQPAKLEDSAVYLCASSRTGGMNTEAFFGQGTRLTVV.